What follows is one T cell receptor beta chain and its context. Its antigen is currently unknown. This specimen comes from a study of identifying expanded T cells in peripheral blood. The repertoire was sequenced with immunoSEQ multiplex PCR; TCRdb's copy has only in-frame clones and lacks some. The table has about 97,000 clones, 88% seen once; the top ten hold over 12%. V was trimmed by 0 bases and J by 1 base, leaving 11 bases between them. The CDR3 contains 15 residues. Germline V gives CDR1 SGDLS, CDR2 YYNGEE. Overall study findings and caveats: Clone count variance between roughly 2-week samples rose with total template count.

Sequencing was performed on blood. The clonotype comes from a person between 18 and 69 years old in good health. This rearrangement joins TRBV9 to TRBJ2-7; D possibly corresponds to TRBD1 (7 bases). Written as DNA, the CDR3 is TGTGCCAGCAGCGTAGATCCAGGGGGGTCCTACGAGCAGTACTTC. As protein: CASSVDPGGSYEQYF.